This T cell receptor beta chain was identified during a study of T cells expressing NK-cell markers. The CDR3 runs to 15 residues. Germline-derived CDR1 and CDR2 are ENHRY and SYGVKD. In generating TCR beta cDNA, 5'RACE template switching with UMIs was used. TCRdb re-called the 5' RACE reads and shows each CDR3 protein once, DNA omitted. The sample has hundreds of thousands of distinct CDR3 sequences; the top ten hold 3.5% to 4.5%. The chain carries TRBV10-3 and TRBJ1-5; TCRdb designates TRBD1, a call that cannot be tested without DNA. The source material was blood T cells: a sorted CD56 or NKG2C T cell subset, CD4+ or CD8+ T cells, or bulk PBMC T cells (not recorded which). The sequence derives from a young man in good health. The CDR3 is CAISESRDSPQPQHF.